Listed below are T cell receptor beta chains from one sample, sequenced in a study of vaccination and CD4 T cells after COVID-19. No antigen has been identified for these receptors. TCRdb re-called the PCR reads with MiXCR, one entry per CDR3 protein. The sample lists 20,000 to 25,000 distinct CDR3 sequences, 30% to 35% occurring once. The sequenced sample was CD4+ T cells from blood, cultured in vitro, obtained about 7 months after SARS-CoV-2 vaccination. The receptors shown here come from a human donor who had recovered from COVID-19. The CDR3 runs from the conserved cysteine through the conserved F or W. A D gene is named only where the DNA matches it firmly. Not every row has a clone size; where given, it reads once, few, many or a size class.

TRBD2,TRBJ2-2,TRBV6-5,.,TGTGCCAGCAGTTACCTAGCGGCGAACACCGGGGAGCTGTTTTTT,CASSYLAANTGELFF
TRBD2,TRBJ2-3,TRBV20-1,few,TGCAGTGCTAGAGAGGGGACTACTTACACAGATACGCAGTATTTT,CSAREGTTYTDTQYF
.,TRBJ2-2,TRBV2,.,TGTGCCAGCAGCCTGGAGGGAATCTCGAACACCGGGGAGCTGTTTTTT,CASSLEGISNTGELFF
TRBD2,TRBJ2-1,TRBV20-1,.,TGCAGTGCTAGTCTAGCGGGAGGTCTTCGAAATGAGCAGTTCTTC,CSASLAGGLRNEQFF
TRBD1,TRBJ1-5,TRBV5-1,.,TGCGCCAGCAGCCTTGACAGGGGTGATCAGCCCCAGCATTTT,CASSLDRGDQPQHF
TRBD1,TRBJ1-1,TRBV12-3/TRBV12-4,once,TGTGCCAGCAGCGAGGGACAGGGGCCCATTAGGGCTTTCTTT,CASSEGQGPIRAFF
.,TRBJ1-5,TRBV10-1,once,TGCGCCAGCGGGGGATTCGGCAATCAGCCCCAGCATTTT,CASGGFGNQPQHF
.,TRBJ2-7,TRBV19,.,TGTGCCAGTACTGGGGGTCCCGGCCGGGACTACGAGCAGTACTTC,CASTGGPGRDYEQYF
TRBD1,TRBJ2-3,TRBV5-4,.,TGTGCCAGCAGCCCAGGACAGGGGGCAGTCACAGATACGCAGTATTTT,CASSPGQGAVTDTQYF
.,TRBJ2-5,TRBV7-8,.,TGTGCCAGCAGCTTAGGGGGGGGCGAGACCCAGTACTTC,CASSLGGGETQYF
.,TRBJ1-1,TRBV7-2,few,TGTGCCAGCAGCCCCGGATCGCGGGACACTGAAGCTTTCTTT,CASSPGSRDTEAFF
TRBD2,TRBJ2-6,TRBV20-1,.,TGCAGTGCGAGGACTAGTGGGGGAATCCTGACTTTC,CSARTSGGILTF
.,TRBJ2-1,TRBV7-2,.,TGTGCCAGCAGCAATAGCTGGGAGCAGTTCTTC,CASSNSWEQFF
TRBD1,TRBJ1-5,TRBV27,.,TGTGCCAGCAGCCACAGGGGCCGTCAGCCCCAGCATTTT,CASSHRGRQPQHF
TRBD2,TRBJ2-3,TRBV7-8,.,TGTGCCAGCAGCAGAGAACCAGCCGGACTAGCGGGGGGGTGGACAGATACGCAGTATTTT,CASSREPAGLAGGWTDTQYF
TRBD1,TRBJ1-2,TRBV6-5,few,TGTGCCAGCACTTATACGGCAGACAGGGACGGCTACACCTTC,CASTYTADRDGYTF
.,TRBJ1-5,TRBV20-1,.,TGCAGTGCTACCCCCGGGAGCAATCAGCCCCAGCATTTT,CSATPGSNQPQHF
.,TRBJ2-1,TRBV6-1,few,TGTGCCAGCAGGCGGGACTTCTCCTACAATGAGCAGTTCTTC,CASRRDFSYNEQFF
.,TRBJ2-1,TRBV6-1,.,TGTGCCAGCAGTCAAGGGGTTTTGGAGCAGTTCTTC,CASSQGVLEQFF
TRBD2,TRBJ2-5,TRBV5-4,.,TGTGCCAGCAGCCCCTGGACTAGCGGGGAGGGTCTCGTAGAGACCCAGTACTTC,CASSPWTSGEGLVETQYF
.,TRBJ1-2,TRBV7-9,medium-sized,TGTGCCAGCAGCCTACGGGCATCCGGCTACACCTTC,CASSLRASGYTF
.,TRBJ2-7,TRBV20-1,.,TGCAGTGCTAGTCGTGCGGGCCGGGAGCAGTACTTC,CSASRAGREQYF
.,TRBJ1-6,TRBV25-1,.,TGTGCCAGCAGTGATGGGGGCTTGTTTTCACCCCTCCACTTT,CASSDGGLFSPLHF
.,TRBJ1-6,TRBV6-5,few,TGTGCCAGCAGTTCTGGACCCTATAATTCACCCCTCCACTTT,CASSSGPYNSPLHF
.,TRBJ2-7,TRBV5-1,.,TGCGCCAGCAGCTTGGTGCAGACCGACTACGAGCAGTACTTC,CASSLVQTDYEQYF
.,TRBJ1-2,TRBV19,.,TGTGCCAGTAGTATGAGATCAGGGGCGACTAACTATGGCTACACCTTC,CASSMRSGATNYGYTF
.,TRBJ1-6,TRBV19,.,TGTGCCAGCGCCGGCTCCTATAATTCACCCCTCCACTTT,CASAGSYNSPLHF
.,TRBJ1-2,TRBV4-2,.,TGTGCCAGCAGCCAACCTGCTCTCCGGGGGAACTATGGCTACACCTTC,CASSQPALRGNYGYTF
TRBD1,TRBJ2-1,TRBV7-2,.,TGTGCCAGCCAAACAGGGGGGCGGTACAATGAGCAGTTCTTC,CASQTGGRYNEQFF
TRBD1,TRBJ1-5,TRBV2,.,TGTGCCAGCAGTAGCAGGACAGGGCACCCTAATCAGCCCCAGCATTTT,CASSSRTGHPNQPQHF
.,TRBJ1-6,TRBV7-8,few,TGTGCCAGCAGCTTTGGAGGTTCGGCTGATTATAATTCACCCCTCCACTTT,CASSFGGSADYNSPLHF